This TCR beta chain appears in the sequencing data of a study of monozygotic twins with inflammatory bowel disease. No DNA is given; TCRdb re-called the 5' RACE reads and lists each CDR3 protein once. In total, the table holds fewer than 550,000 distinct CDR3 sequences. The clonotype comes from a human donor with ulcerative colitis or Crohn's disease, or a healthy co-twin of an affected twin (not recorded which). The sample comprised blood.

CDR3 region: CSVEDGTLLIPQYF. The rearrangement links TRBV29-1 to TRBJ2-5; TCRdb proposes TRBD1, but this gene call is untestable without DNA. CDR1 SQVTM and CDR2 ANQGSEA come from the germline V gene. This CDR3 has 14 residues.